This TCR beta chain was retrieved from a study of OX40 agonist ivuxolimab in advanced cancers. The data were produced by immunoSEQ multiplex PCR, yet TCRdb's version contains in-frame clones alone and is incomplete. This table has more than 65,000 clones, more than 85% appearing once. The starting material was CD4+ or CD8+ T cells sorted from blood, obtained in a trial of the OX40 agonist ivuxolimab. The TCR was taken from an adult with an advanced solid tumor such as melanoma, head and neck, liver or kidney cancer.

The CDR3: CAVKPGQGLLNTEAFF. The CDR3 bases are TGTGCCGTCAAACCGGGACAGGGCCTCTTGAACACTGAAGCTTTCTTT. The chain couples TRBV10-3 to TRBJ1-1, with 9 nucleotides matching TRBD1. The CDR3 covers 16 residues. CDR1 and CDR2 from the germline V gene are ENHRY and SYGVKD. V was pared by 11 bases and J by 0 bases, with 13 bases of the junction left unmatched.